A selection of T cell receptor beta chains follows, all from one sample in a study of cytomegalovirus exposure and HLA in healthy donors. TCRdb keeps only in-frame clones here, not all; method: immunoSEQ multiplex PCR. The sample carries roughly 120,000 clones, approximately 80% recorded once. The material sequenced was PBMCs. The receptors were sampled from a woman between 40 and 50 years old in good health and CMV-seropositive. Each CDR3 is given with its conserved first and last residue. A D gene is named only where the DNA matches it firmly. Not all rows give a size; the values are once, few, many and, for expanded clones, a class.

clone_size	d_call	v_call	j_call	cdr3_nt	cdr3_aa
few	TRBD1	TRBV10-2	TRBJ1-5	TGCGCCAGCACCACCGGGACAGGGTATCAGCCCCAGCATTTT	CASTTGTGYQPQHF
.	.	TRBV4-1	TRBJ2-1	TGCGCCAGCAGCCAAGATAGGGGGGGGTCCTACAATGAGCAGTTCTTC	CASSQDRGGSYNEQFF
.	.	TRBV6-4	TRBJ2-7	TGTGCCAGCAGTGAACACAGGTCCTACGAGCAGTACTTC	CASSEHRSYEQYF
.	TRBD2	TRBV9	TRBJ2-3	TGTGCCAGCAGCGTAAATCGGCGGGAGAGTTTAGATACGCAGTATTTT	CASSVNRRESLDTQYF
.	.	TRBV25-1	TRBJ1-2	TGTGCCAGCAGCGAACAGGGTTCATATGGCTACACCTTC	CASSEQGSYGYTF
.	.	TRBV20-1	TRBJ2-1	TGCAGTGCCACAGACAGAGGCGAGCAGTTCTTC	CSATDRGEQFF
.	.	TRBV5-5	TRBJ1-5	TGTGCCAGCAGCTTGCCAGGTGTGCAGCCCCAGCATTTT	CASSLPGVQPQHF
.	.	TRBV28	TRBJ2-7	TGTGCCAGCAGTCGCCCGAGTGAGCAGTACTTC	CASSRPSEQYF
.	.	TRBV27	TRBJ1-1	TGTGCCAGCAGTTTAACAGGGAACACTGAAGCTTTCTTT	CASSLTGNTEAFF
few	.	TRBV2	TRBJ1-6	TGTGCCAGCACAACAGAATCCAATTCACCCCTCCACTTT	CASTTESNSPLHF
.	TRBD2	TRBV30	TRBJ2-3	TGTGCCTGGAGTGTAAGGCTAGCGGGAGGGCCGAGCACAGATACGCAGTATTTT	CAWSVRLAGGPSTDTQYF
.	TRBD2	TRBV28	TRBJ2-7	TGTGCCAGCAGTAGACTAGCGGAAGTCAACGAGCAGTACTTC	CASSRLAEVNEQYF
.	TRBD1	TRBV4-1	TRBJ2-5	TGCGCCAGCAGCCAAGGGGGGACAGGCTTTCAAGAGACCCAGTACTTC	CASSQGGTGFQETQYF
.	TRBD1	TRBV5-1	TRBJ1-1	TGCGCCAGCATGACAGGGGCCCTACCAACTGAAGCTTTCTTT	CASMTGALPTEAFF
.	.	TRBV5-1	TRBJ2-3	TGCGCCAGCAGCTTGGTTACCACCAGGCCTACGCAGTATTTT	CASSLVTTRPTQYF
.	.	TRBV4-1	TRBJ2-4	TGCGCCAGCAGCCAAGGGCCTGAGGTCATTCAGTACTTC	CASSQGPEVIQYF
few	TRBD1	TRBV9	TRBJ2-1	TGTGCCAGCAGCACAGGGGGCACGGATGAGCAGTTCTTC	CASSTGGTDEQFF
once	.	TRBV15	TRBJ2-7	TGTGCCATCAGCAGAGATTTACGGTCCGGGGTCGAGCAGTACTTC	CAISRDLRSGVEQYF
.	.	TRBV27	TRBJ2-3	TGTGCCAGCACCCTCGGATCGGGGACAGATACGCAGTATTTT	CASTLGSGTDTQYF
.	TRBD1	TRBV7-6	TRBJ2-5	TGTGCCAGCAGCTTATTCGGGACAGGGAAATTGGGAGAGACCCAGTACTTC	CASSLFGTGKLGETQYF
.	TRBD1	TRBV5-1	TRBJ2-3	TGCGCCAGCAGCTTGCAGGGGGCTAGCACAGATACGCAGTATTTT	CASSLQGASTDTQYF
few	.	TRBV27	TRBJ1-2	TGTGCCAGCAGTTCAGGGAAATACTCCTATGGCTACACCTTC	CASSSGKYSYGYTF
.	.	TRBV18	TRBJ1-1	TGTGCCAGCTCACCGTACAGCCGTGAAGCTTTCTTT	CASSPYSREAFF
few	TRBD2	TRBV4-2	TRBJ2-2	TGTGCCAGCAGCCAAGATGGGGGGGGAGGTCCCGGGGAGCTGTTTTTT	CASSQDGGGGPGELFF
.	TRBD1	TRBV6-5	TRBJ1-1	TGTGCCAGCAGGGGACAGGCCGAAGCTTTCTTT	CASRGQAEAFF
.	.	TRBV2	TRBJ1-1	TGTGCCAGCAGTGTCGTTCTCCCGAACACTGAAGCTTTCTTT	CASSVVLPNTEAFF
once	TRBD2	TRBV28	TRBJ2-2	TGTGCCAGCAAGGGCGGGGGGCCGAACACCGGGGAGCTGTTTTTT	CASKGGGPNTGELFF
.	.	TRBV19	TRBJ1-2	TGTGCCAGTAGTATAGAACGGTTTGGCGGCACGACTTATGGCTACACCTTC	CASSIERFGGTTYGYTF
.	.	TRBV15	TRBJ1-5	TGTGCCACCAGCAGAGACAGGGGTAGGAATCAGCCCCAGCATTTT	CATSRDRGRNQPQHF
.	.	TRBV18	TRBJ2-2	TGTGCCAGCTCCCTCCGCAGGGGTTTCACCGGGGAGCTGTTTTTT	CASSLRRGFTGELFF
.	.	TRBV28	TRBJ1-2	TGTGCCAGCAGTTCCTCCCCTCTCTACGGCTACACCTTC	CASSSSPLYGYTF
.	.	TRBV30	TRBJ2-2	TGTGCCTGGAGTCCGGTAGCCGGGGAGCTGTTTTTT	CAWSPVAGELFF
few	TRBD2	TRBV10-3	TRBJ2-3	TGTGCCATCAGTGAAGGACTAGCGGACGTGGGAACGCAGTATTTT	CAISEGLADVGTQYF
.	TRBD1	TRBV5-1	TRBJ1-1	TGCGCCAGCAGCGAATTCCCCTCAGGGGGCGCGGGCACTGAAGCTTTCTTT	CASSEFPSGGAGTEAFF
.	TRBD1	TRBV6-1	TRBJ1-4	TGTGCCAGCAGACGGACAGGACCTAATGAAAAACTGTTTTTT	CASRRTGPNEKLFF
.	.	TRBV28	TRBJ1-5	TGTGCCAGCAGTTTATTGCGGAATCAGCCCCAGCATTTT	CASSLLRNQPQHF
.	TRBD2	TRBV7-9	TRBJ2-7	TGTGCCAGCAGCGCCCGACACTTAGGGGGGCTAGCGGGGCTCTACGAGCAGTACTTC	CASSARHLGGLAGLYEQYF
.	.	TRBV6-5	TRBJ1-2	TGTGCCAGCAGTTACTCGGGGCAGGGGACCTATGGCTACACCTTC	CASSYSGQGTYGYTF
once	.	TRBV19	TRBJ1-2	TGTGCCAGTAGTATAGTATCGAACAGACCTTATGGCTACACCTTC	CASSIVSNRPYGYTF
.	.	TRBV27	TRBJ1-5	TGTGCCAGCAGTTTATCGGGGGCTAATCAGCCCCAGCATTTT	CASSLSGANQPQHF
.	TRBD1	TRBV6-1	TRBJ2-7	TGTGCCAGCATGAAATTGGGGACAGGGCCCTACGAGCAGTACTTC	CASMKLGTGPYEQYF